This TCR beta chain was captured in a study of cytomegalovirus exposure and HLA in healthy donors. For the study at large: The 130 or so validation repertoires, a later analysis reported, used the same platform as the approximately 730 repertoires from the first cohort. The study's findings and limits: According to reports, the classifier identified cytomegalovirus status with high specificity and sensitivity. The study found most TCR sequences rare, yet found some public TCRs in many donors. There were a few CMV-associated chains whose specificity for CMV antigens was confirmed in vitro.

Points on this clone: Its matching antigen is unknown.

Profiled with immunoSEQ multiplex PCR; TCRdb holds only in-frame clones, not every one. The data show 120,000 or so clones, about 87% seen once. From germline, CDR1 is SGHKS and CDR2 YYEKEE (reference sequence). CDR3 length: 15 residues. After removal of 3 bases from V and 5 bases from J, the junction contained 6 bases not matched to a gene. The sequence was obtained from a woman aged 18-29 years in good health and CMV-seronegative. The sequenced sample consisted of PBMCs. The gene calls are TRBV5-5 and TRBJ2-1; 9 nucleotides agree with TRBD2. CDR3 loop: CASSSRTSADNEQFF. The CDR3 DNA is TGTGCCAGCAGCTCCCGGACTAGCGCGGACAATGAGCAGTTCTTC. Drawing the rest from reference TRBV5-5 and TRBJ2-1, the complete variable domain is DAGVTQSPTHLIKTRGQQVTLRCSPISGHKSVSWYQQVLGQGPQFIFQYYEKEERGRGNFPDRFSARQFPNYSSELNVNALLLGDSALYLCASSSRTSADNEQFFGPGTRLTVL.